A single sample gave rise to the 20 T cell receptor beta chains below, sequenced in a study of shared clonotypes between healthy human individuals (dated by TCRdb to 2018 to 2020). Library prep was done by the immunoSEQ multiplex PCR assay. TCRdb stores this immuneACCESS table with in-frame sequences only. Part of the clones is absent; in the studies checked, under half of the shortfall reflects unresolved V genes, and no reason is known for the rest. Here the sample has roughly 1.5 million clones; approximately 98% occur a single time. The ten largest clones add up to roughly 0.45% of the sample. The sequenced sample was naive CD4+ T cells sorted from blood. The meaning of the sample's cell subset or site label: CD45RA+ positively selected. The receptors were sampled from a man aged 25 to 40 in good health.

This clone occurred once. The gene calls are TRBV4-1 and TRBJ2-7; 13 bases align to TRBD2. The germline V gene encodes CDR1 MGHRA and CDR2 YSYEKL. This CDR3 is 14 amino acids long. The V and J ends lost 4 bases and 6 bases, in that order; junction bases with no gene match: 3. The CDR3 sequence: CASSPTSGRAEQYF. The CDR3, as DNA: TGCGCCAGCAGCCCAACTAGCGGGAGGGCCGAGCAGTACTTC.

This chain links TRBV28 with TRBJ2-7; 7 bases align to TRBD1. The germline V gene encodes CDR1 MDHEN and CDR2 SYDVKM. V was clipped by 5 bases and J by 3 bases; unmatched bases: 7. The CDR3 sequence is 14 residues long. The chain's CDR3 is CASSPPGTVYEQYF. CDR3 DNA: TGTGCCAGCAGTCCTCCCGGGACAGTCTACGAGCAGTACTTC.

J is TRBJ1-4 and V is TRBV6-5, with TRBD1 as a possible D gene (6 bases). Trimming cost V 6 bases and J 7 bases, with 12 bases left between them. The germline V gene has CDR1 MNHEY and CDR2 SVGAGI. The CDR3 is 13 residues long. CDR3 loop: CASREQGGEKLFF. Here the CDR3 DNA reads TGTGCCAGCAGGGAACAGGGAGGTGAAAAACTGTTTTTT.

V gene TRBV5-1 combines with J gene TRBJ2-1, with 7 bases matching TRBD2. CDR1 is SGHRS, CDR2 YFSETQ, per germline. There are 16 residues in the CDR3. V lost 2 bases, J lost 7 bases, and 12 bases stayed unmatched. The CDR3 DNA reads TGCGCCAGCAGCTTAGCCGCGGGAGCATTTCGTAATGAGCAGTTCTTC. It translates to CASSLAAGAFRNEQFF.

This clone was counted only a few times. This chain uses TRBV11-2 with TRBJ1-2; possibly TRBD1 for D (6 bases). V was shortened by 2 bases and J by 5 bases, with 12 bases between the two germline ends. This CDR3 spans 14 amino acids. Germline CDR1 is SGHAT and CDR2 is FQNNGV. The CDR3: CASSLSTGWYGYTF. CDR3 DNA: TGTGCCAGCAGCTTAAGCACAGGGTGGTATGGCTACACCTTC.

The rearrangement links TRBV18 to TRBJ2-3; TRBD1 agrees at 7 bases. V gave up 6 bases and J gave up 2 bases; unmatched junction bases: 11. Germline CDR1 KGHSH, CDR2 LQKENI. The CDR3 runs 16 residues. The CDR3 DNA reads TGTGCCAGCTCTCCCCTAAACAGGGGCCACACAGATACGCAGTATTTT. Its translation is CASSPLNRGHTDTQYF.

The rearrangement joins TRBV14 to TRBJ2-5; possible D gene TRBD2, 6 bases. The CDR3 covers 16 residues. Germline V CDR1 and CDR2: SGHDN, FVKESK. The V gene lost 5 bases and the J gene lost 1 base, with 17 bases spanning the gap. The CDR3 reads CASSYRVAEPQETQYF. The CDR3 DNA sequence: TGTGCCAGCAGCTATAGGGTAGCGGAGCCCCAAGAGACCCAGTACTTC.

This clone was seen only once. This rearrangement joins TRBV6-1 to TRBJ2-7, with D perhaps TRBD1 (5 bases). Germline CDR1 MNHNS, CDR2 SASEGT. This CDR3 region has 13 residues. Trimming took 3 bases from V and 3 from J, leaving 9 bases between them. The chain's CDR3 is CASSDQGYYEQYF. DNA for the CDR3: TGTGCCAGCAGTGATCAGGGCTACTACGAGCAGTACTTC.

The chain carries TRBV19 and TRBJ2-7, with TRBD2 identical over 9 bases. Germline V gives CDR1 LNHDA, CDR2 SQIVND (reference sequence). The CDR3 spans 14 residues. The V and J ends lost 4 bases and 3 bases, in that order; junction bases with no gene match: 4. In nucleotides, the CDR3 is TGTGCCAGTAGTAAACCTAGCGGGATCTACGAGCAGTACTTC. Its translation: CASSKPSGIYEQYF.

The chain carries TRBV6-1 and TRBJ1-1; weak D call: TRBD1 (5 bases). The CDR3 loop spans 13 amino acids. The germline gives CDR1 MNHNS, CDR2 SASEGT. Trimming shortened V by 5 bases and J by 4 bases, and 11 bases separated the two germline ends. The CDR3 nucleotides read TGTGCCAGCAGTTTCAGGGTGGGCACTGAAGCTTTCTTT. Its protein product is CASSFRVGTEAFF.

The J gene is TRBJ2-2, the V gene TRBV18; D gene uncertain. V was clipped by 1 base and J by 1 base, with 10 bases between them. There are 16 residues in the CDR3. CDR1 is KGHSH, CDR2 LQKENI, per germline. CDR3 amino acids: CASSPRQIGNTGELFF. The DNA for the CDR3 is TGTGCCAGCTCACCACGCCAAATAGGGAACACCGGGGAGCTGTTTTTT.

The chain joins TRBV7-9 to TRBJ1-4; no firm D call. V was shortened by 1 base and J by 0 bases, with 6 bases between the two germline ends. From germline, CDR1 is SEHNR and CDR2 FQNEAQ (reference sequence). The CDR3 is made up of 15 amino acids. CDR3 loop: CASSLGRTTNEKLFF. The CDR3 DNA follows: TGTGCCAGCAGCTTAGGGCGAACAACTAATGAAAAACTGTTTTTT.

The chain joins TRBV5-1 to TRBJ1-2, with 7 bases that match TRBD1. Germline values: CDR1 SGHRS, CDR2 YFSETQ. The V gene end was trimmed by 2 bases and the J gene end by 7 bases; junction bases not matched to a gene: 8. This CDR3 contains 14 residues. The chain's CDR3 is CASSFTTGNPGYTF. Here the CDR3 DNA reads TGCGCCAGCAGCTTTACGACAGGGAATCCTGGCTACACCTTC.

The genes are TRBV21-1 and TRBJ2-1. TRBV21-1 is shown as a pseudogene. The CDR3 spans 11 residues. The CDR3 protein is CASCRNNEQFF. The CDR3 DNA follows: TGTGCCAGCTGCAGAAACAATGAGCAGTTCTTC.

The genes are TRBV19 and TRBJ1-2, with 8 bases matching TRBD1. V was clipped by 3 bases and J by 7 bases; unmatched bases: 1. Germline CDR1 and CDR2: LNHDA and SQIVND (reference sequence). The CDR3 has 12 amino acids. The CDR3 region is CASSMQGAGYTF. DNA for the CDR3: TGTGCCAGTAGTATGCAGGGGGCTGGCTACACCTTC.

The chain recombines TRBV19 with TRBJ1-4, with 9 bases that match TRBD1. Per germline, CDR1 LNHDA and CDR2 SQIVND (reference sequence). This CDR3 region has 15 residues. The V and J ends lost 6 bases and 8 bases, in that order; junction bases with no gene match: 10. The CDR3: CASSASGTGREKLFF. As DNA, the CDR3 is TGTGCCAGTAGCGCTTCCGGGACAGGGAGGGAAAAACTGTTTTTT.

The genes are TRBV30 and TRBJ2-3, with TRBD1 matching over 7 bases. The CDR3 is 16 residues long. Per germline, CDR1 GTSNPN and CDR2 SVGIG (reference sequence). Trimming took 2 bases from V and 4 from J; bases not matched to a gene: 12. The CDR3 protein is CAWSTGRQGVSDTQYF. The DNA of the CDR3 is TGTGCCTGGAGTACAGGGAGACAGGGAGTCTCAGATACGCAGTATTTT.

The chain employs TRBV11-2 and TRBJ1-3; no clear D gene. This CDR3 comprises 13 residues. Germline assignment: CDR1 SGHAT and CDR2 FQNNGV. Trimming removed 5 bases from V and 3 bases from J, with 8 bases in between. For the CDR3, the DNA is TGTGCCAGCAGCGCTGAGTTTGGAAACACCATATATTTT. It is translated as CASSAEFGNTIYF.

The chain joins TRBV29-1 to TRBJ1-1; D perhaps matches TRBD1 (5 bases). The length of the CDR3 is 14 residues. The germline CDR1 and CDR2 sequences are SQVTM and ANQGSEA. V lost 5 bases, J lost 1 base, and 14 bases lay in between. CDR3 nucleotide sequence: TGCAGCGTTTCGGGAGGGACGGCGAACACTGAAGCTTTCTTT. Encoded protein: CSVSGGTANTEAFF. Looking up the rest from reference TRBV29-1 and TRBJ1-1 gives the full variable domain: SAVISQKPSRDICQRGTSLTIQCQVDSQVTMMFWYRQQPGQSLTLIATANQGSEATYESGFVIDKFPISRPNLTFSTLTVSNMSPEDSSIYLCSVSGGTANTEAFFGQGTRLTVV.

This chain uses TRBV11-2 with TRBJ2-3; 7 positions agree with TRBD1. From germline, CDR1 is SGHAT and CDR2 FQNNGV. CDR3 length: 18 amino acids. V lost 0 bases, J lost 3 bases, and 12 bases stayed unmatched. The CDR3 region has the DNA TGTGCCAGCAGCTTAGACCCAAAACACAGGGGCAAGACAGATACGCAGTATTTT. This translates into CASSLDPKHRGKTDTQYF.